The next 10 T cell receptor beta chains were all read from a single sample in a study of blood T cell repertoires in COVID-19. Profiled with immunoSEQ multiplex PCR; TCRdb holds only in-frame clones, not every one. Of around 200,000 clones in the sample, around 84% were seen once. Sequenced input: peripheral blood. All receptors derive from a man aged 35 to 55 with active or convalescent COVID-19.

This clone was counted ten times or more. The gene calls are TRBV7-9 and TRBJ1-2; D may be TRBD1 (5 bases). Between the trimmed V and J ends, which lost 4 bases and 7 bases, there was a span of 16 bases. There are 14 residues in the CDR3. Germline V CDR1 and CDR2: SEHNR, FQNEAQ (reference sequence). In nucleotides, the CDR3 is TGTGCCAGCAGCTCCCGCGAAGGGGCACCTGGCTACACCTTC. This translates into CASSSREGAPGYTF.

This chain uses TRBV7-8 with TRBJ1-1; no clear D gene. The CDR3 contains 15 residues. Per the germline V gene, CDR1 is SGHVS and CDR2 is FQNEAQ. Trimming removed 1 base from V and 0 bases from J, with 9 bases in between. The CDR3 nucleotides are TGTGCCAGCAGCTTAGAAGGCAGGATGAACACTGAAGCTTTCTTT. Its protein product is CASSLEGRMNTEAFF.

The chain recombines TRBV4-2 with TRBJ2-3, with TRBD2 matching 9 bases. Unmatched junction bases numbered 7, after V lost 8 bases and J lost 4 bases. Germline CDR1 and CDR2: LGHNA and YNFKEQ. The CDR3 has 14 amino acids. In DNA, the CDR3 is TGTGCCAGCTCAGCGGGGGGAGGGGCAGATACGCAGTATTTT. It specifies CASSAGGGADTQYF.

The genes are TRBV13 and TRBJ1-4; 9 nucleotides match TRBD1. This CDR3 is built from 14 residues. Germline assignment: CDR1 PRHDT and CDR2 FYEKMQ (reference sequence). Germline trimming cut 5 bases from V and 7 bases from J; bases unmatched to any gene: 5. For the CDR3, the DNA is TGTGCCAGCAGCCAGGGACAGGGAGGTGAAAAACTGTTTTTT. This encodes CASSQGQGGEKLFF.

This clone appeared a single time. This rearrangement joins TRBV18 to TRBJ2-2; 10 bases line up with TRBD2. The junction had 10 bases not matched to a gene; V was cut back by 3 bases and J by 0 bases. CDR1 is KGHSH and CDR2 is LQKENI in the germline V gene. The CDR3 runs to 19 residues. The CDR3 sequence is CASSPRFLAGASNTGELFF. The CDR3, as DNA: TGTGCCAGCTCACCGAGGTTTCTAGCGGGGGCTTCGAACACCGGGGAGCTGTTTTTT.

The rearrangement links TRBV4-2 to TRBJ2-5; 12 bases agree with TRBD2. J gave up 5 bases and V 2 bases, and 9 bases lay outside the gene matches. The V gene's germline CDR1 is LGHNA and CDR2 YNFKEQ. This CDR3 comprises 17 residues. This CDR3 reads CASSQSLAGGPSETQYF. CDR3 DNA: TGTGCCAGCAGCCAAAGTCTAGCGGGGGGGCCCTCCGAGACCCAGTACTTC.

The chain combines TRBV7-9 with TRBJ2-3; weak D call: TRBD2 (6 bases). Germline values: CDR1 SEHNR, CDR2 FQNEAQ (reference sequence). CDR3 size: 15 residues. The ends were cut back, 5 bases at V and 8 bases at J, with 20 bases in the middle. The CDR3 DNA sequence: TGTGCCAGCAGCAACCGGGACGGGAGTTCTGGTACGCAGTATTTT. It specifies CASSNRDGSSGTQYF.

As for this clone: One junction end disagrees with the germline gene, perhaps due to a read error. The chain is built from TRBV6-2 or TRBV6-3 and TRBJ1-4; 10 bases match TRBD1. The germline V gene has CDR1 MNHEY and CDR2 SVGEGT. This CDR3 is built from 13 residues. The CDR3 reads CVSSGTGEEKLFF. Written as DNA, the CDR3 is TGTGTCAGCAGCGGGACAGGGGAAGAAAAACTGTTTTTT.

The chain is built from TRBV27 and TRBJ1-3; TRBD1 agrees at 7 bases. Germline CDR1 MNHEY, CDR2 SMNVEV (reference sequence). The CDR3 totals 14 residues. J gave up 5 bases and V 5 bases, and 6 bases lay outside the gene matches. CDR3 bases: TGTGCCAGCAGTGCCGACAGGGCCCGAAACACCATATATTTT. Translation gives CASSADRARNTIYF.

In DNA, the CDR3 is TGTGCCAGCAGCCGAGAGAGTCTAGCGGGGTTCTCGACCGGGGAGCTGTTTTTT. Translated: CASSRESLAGFSTGELFF. The rearrangement uses TRBV4-2 and TRBJ2-2; 9 bases agree with TRBD2. From germline, CDR1 is LGHNA and CDR2 YNFKEQ. V shed 4 bases, J shed 5 bases, and the junction held 14 bases outside the gene matches. The CDR3 runs 18 residues.